This TCR beta chain originates from a study of a mutant IDH1 vaccine in newly diagnosed glioma. On the study more broadly: Treated patients were roughly 62% male, approximately 38% female, mean age around 40 years. Receipt of radiotherapy, temozolomide, or both preceded the study, and most received both.

Generated by immunoSEQ multiplex PCR, the TCRdb table keeps only in-frame clones and is missing some. The sample includes 45,000 or so clones, 88% of them seen just once. The time point: week 35, safety follow-up. Vaccine doses each comprised 300 ug of mutant IDH1 20-mer peptide, with topical imiquimod. Donors had new WHO grade 3 or 4 IDH1-mutant, ATRX-lost astrocytomas. About this clone itself: Antigen: not known.

Germline CDR1 reads SEHNR; CDR2 reads FQNEAQ (reference sequence). After removal of 0 bases from V and 3 bases from J, the junction contained 1 base not matched to a gene. This CDR3 contains 15 residues. The J gene is TRBJ1-1, the V gene TRBV7-9, with TRBD1 matching 10 bases. The origin of this receptor is a woman aged 40 to 55 with glioma. The sequencing here drew on PBMCs, taken from a glioma patient whose treatment included an IDH1 peptide vaccine. The chain's CDR3 is CASSLAGQGDTEAFF. The CDR3 DNA follows: TGTGCCAGCAGCTTAGCTGGACAGGGGGACACTGAAGCTTTCTTT. Full variable domain (missing parts from reference TRBV7-9 and TRBJ1-1): DTGVSQNPRHKITKRGQNVTFRCDPISEHNRLYWYRQTLGQGPEFLTYFQNEAQLEKSRLLSDRFSAERPKGSFSTLEIQRTEQGDSAMYLCASSLAGQGDTEAFFGQGTRLTVV.